These T cell receptor beta chains were read from a single sample in a study of identical twins. Each CDR3 protein gets one entry after TCRdb re-called the 5' RACE reads with MiXCR. Of 250,000 or so distinct CDR3 sequences listed, roughly 13% were seen once; the top ten hold roughly 4.2%. The same data also contributed to another study, on yellow fever vaccine responses in identical twins.

Sample: memory (CD45RO+) T cells sorted from blood. The receptors come from a woman under 30 in good health. The CDR3 runs from the conserved cysteine through the conserved F or W.

v_call | cdr3_aa
TRBV6-1 | CASSLVTSGSYNEQFF
TRBV12-3/TRBV12-4 | CASSLGFAGTGLQF
TRBV7-6 | CASSLRILSTDTQYF
TRBV6-2/TRBV6-3 | CASSYLGTGVTEAFF
TRBV25-1 | CASSELTDFQETQYF
TRBV20-1 | CSATPDVSYEQYF
TRBV2 | CASSELGGRGEQYF
TRBV6-2/TRBV6-3 | CASSKSGTGTQYF
TRBV3-1 | CASSQGGPDTQYF
TRBV12-3/TRBV12-4 | CASSLYEAGELFF